Listed below are T cell receptor beta chains from one sample, sequenced in a study of blood T cell repertoires in COVID-19. Libraries were prepared by immunoSEQ multiplex PCR; TCRdb keeps only in-frame clonotypes and omits some of them. The data contain around 260,000 clones, 84% of them singletons. Sequenced sample: PBMCs or T cells enriched from blood (not recorded which). Every receptor here comes from a man aged 25 to 40 with acute COVID-19. CDR3s include the opening cysteine and the closing phenylalanine or tryptophan. Each record gives: clone size, D gene, V gene, J gene, CDR3 protein, CDR3 DNA. The D gene is left open where the match is weak. Size is stated for part of the rows, as once, few or many counts, or as a class when the clone is expanded.

clone_size: .
d_call: .
v_call: TRBV3-1/TRBV3-2
j_call: TRBJ2-4
cdr3_aa: CASSQDFGQNFF
cdr3_nt: TGTGCCAGCAGCCAAGATTTTGGACAGAATTTCTTC

clone_size: .
d_call: .
v_call: TRBV4-3
j_call: TRBJ2-5
cdr3_aa: CASSLLEGPGETQYF
cdr3_nt: TGCGCCAGCAGCCTTTTGGAGGGGCCGGGGGAGACCCAGTACTTC

clone_size: .
d_call: TRBD2
v_call: TRBV7-2
j_call: TRBJ2-3
cdr3_aa: CASSLGASGGPADTQYF
cdr3_nt: TGTGCCAGCAGCTTAGGGGCTAGCGGGGGGCCCGCGGATACGCAGTATTTT

clone_size: .
d_call: TRBD2
v_call: TRBV18
j_call: TRBJ2-1
cdr3_aa: CASLRLAGPTYNEQFF
cdr3_nt: TGTGCCAGCTTAAGACTAGCGGGACCTACCTACAATGAGCAGTTCTTC

clone_size: .
d_call: .
v_call: TRBV24-1
j_call: TRBJ1-5
cdr3_aa: CATSGGGGGPNQPQHF
cdr3_nt: TGTGCCACCAGCGGGGGAGGCGGGGGCCCCAATCAGCCCCAGCATTTT

clone_size: .
d_call: TRBD2
v_call: TRBV5-1
j_call: TRBJ2-1
cdr3_aa: CASSLYEVASGSNEQFF
cdr3_nt: TGCGCCAGCAGCTTGTATGAGGTGGCTAGCGGGTCGAATGAGCAGTTCTTC

clone_size: .
d_call: TRBD1
v_call: TRBV25-1
j_call: TRBJ1-5
cdr3_aa: CAREDGQGRMQPQHF
cdr3_nt: TGTGCCAGAGAGGACGGACAGGGAAGGATGCAGCCCCAGCATTTT

clone_size: .
d_call: .
v_call: TRBV5-1
j_call: TRBJ1-2
cdr3_aa: CASSLEATVYGYTF
cdr3_nt: TGTGCCAGCAGCTTGGAGGCGACAGTATATGGCTACACCTTC

clone_size: .
d_call: TRBD2
v_call: TRBV18
j_call: TRBJ2-1
cdr3_aa: CASSFSPGLAGNEQFF
cdr3_nt: TGTGCCAGCTCGTTTTCGCCGGGACTAGCGGGGAATGAGCAGTTCTTC

clone_size: .
d_call: .
v_call: TRBV27
j_call: TRBJ1-1
cdr3_aa: CASRAPGGANTEAFF
cdr3_nt: TGTGCCAGCAGGGCCCCAGGCGGGGCGAACACTGAAGCTTTCTTT

clone_size: .
d_call: .
v_call: TRBV7-3
j_call: TRBJ1-3
cdr3_aa: CASSAWTALGNTIYF
cdr3_nt: TGTGCCAGCAGCGCCTGGACAGCCTTAGGAAACACCATATATTTT

clone_size: .
d_call: .
v_call: TRBV6-5
j_call: TRBJ2-3
cdr3_aa: CASSRLDSFGDTQYF
cdr3_nt: TGTGCCAGCAGTCGACTAGATTCATTTGGAGATACGCAGTATTTT

clone_size: .
d_call: .
v_call: TRBV19
j_call: TRBJ2-1
cdr3_aa: CASTNGGRDTFGYNEQFF
cdr3_nt: TGTGCCAGTACCAATGGCGGCCGGGACACGTTCGGATACAATGAGCAGTTCTTC

clone_size: .
d_call: .
v_call: TRBV28
j_call: TRBJ1-4
cdr3_aa: CASSMYRVSDEKLFF
cdr3_nt: TGTGCCAGCAGTATGTACAGGGTATCGGATGAAAAACTGTTTTTT

clone_size: few
d_call: .
v_call: TRBV30
j_call: TRBJ1-4
cdr3_aa: CAWTPKRGTAREKLFF
cdr3_nt: TGTGCCTGGACTCCCAAGCGGGGGACTGCTAGAGAAAAACTGTTTTTT

clone_size: .
d_call: TRBD1
v_call: TRBV19
j_call: TRBJ2-3
cdr3_aa: CASSTGQGGTDTQYF
cdr3_nt: TGTGCCAGTAGTACGGGACAGGGGGGCACAGATACGCAGTATTTT

clone_size: .
d_call: .
v_call: TRBV2
j_call: TRBJ1-2
cdr3_aa: CASSERANYGYTF
cdr3_nt: TGTGCCAGCAGTGAAAGAGCTAACTATGGCTACACCTTC

clone_size: .
d_call: .
v_call: TRBV29-1
j_call: TRBJ2-2
cdr3_aa: CSVPTDLNTGELFF
cdr3_nt: TGCAGCGTCCCGACAGATTTAAACACCGGGGAGCTGTTTTTT

clone_size: .
d_call: TRBD2
v_call: TRBV5-8
j_call: TRBJ2-1
cdr3_aa: CASNRLAGRNEQFF
cdr3_nt: TGTGCCAGCAATAGATTAGCGGGGCGCAATGAGCAGTTCTTC

clone_size: .
d_call: .
v_call: TRBV4-3
j_call: TRBJ2-2
cdr3_aa: CASSQELANTGELFF
cdr3_nt: TGCGCCAGCAGCCAAGAATTGGCTAACACCGGGGAGCTGTTTTTT

clone_size: .
d_call: .
v_call: TRBV3-1/TRBV3-2
j_call: TRBJ1-1
cdr3_aa: CASSQDTQNTEAFF
cdr3_nt: TGTGCCAGCAGCCAAGATACACAGAACACTGAAGCTTTCTTT

clone_size: .
d_call: TRBD1
v_call: TRBV2
j_call: TRBJ1-1
cdr3_aa: CASRRTGTNTEAFF
cdr3_nt: TGTGCCAGCAGGCGGACAGGGACGAACACTGAAGCTTTCTTT

clone_size: .
d_call: .
v_call: TRBV7-9
j_call: TRBJ2-3
cdr3_aa: CASSYTGSDTQYF
cdr3_nt: TGTGCCAGCAGCTATACAGGCTCAGATACGCAGTATTTT

clone_size: .
d_call: TRBD1
v_call: TRBV29-1
j_call: TRBJ2-5
cdr3_aa: CSVEGDRGPLETQYF
cdr3_nt: TGCAGCGTTGAAGGAGACAGGGGCCCTTTGGAGACCCAGTACTTC

clone_size: once
d_call: TRBD1
v_call: TRBV28
j_call: TRBJ2-1
cdr3_aa: CASTHSGTGLREQFF
cdr3_nt: TGTGCCAGCACCCACTCCGGGACAGGGTTACGTGAGCAGTTCTTC

clone_size: .
d_call: TRBD2
v_call: TRBV15
j_call: TRBJ2-3
cdr3_aa: CATSSALAGYTQYF
cdr3_nt: TGTGCCACCAGCAGCGCCTTAGCGGGGTATACGCAGTATTTT

clone_size: .
d_call: .
v_call: TRBV10-2
j_call: TRBJ1-3
cdr3_aa: CASSGAPPGNTIYF
cdr3_nt: TGCGCCAGCAGTGGGGCACCTCCTGGAAACACCATATATTTT

clone_size: .
d_call: TRBD1
v_call: TRBV29-1
j_call: TRBJ1-2
cdr3_aa: CSAPTGNYGYTF
cdr3_nt: TGCAGCGCCCCGACAGGGAACTATGGCTACACCTTC

clone_size: .
d_call: .
v_call: TRBV28
j_call: TRBJ2-3
cdr3_aa: CASSPWDSSTDTQYF
cdr3_nt: TGTGCCAGCAGCCCCTGGGACTCAAGCACAGATACGCAGTATTTT

clone_size: once
d_call: TRBD2
v_call: TRBV6-4
j_call: TRBJ2-2
cdr3_aa: CASSRSSGASNTGELFF
cdr3_nt: TGTGCCAGCAGCCGGAGTAGCGGGGCATCCAACACCGGGGAGCTGTTTTTT

clone_size: .
d_call: TRBD1
v_call: TRBV7-3
j_call: TRBJ1-1
cdr3_aa: CASSLPGQGSEAFF
cdr3_nt: TGTGCCAGCAGCCTTCCGGGACAGGGGTCTGAAGCTTTCTTT

clone_size: .
d_call: .
v_call: TRBV19
j_call: TRBJ1-5
cdr3_aa: CASSMVQGRDQPQHF
cdr3_nt: TGTGCCAGTAGTATGGTCCAGGGTCGCGATCAGCCCCAGCATTTT

clone_size: many
d_call: .
v_call: TRBV7-8
j_call: TRBJ2-1
cdr3_aa: CASSSPAAYNEQFF
cdr3_nt: TGTGCCAGCAGCTCCCCGGCGGCATACAATGAGCAGTTCTTC

clone_size: .
d_call: TRBD1
v_call: TRBV5-1
j_call: TRBJ2-1
cdr3_aa: CASSLAPGRGTYNEQFF
cdr3_nt: TGTGCCAGCAGCTTGGCCCCGGGCAGGGGGACCTACAATGAGCAGTTCTTC

clone_size: .
d_call: .
v_call: TRBV19
j_call: TRBJ1-2
cdr3_aa: CASSTTGGYTF
cdr3_nt: TGTGCCAGTAGTACTACAGGAGGCTACACCTTC

clone_size: .
d_call: .
v_call: TRBV27
j_call: TRBJ2-1
cdr3_aa: CASSLGVGRPSYEQFF
cdr3_nt: TGTGCCAGCAGTTTGGGCGTGGGCCGCCCCAGTTATGAGCAGTTCTTC

clone_size: .
d_call: .
v_call: TRBV6-5
j_call: TRBJ2-3
cdr3_aa: CASSPIQGGRDTQYF
cdr3_nt: TGTGCCAGCAGTCCTATACAGGGTGGAAGAGATACGCAGTATTTT

clone_size: .
d_call: .
v_call: TRBV19
j_call: TRBJ1-1
cdr3_aa: CASSIRLGTGGTNTEAFF
cdr3_nt: TGTGCCAGTAGTATCCGACTCGGGACGGGGGGAACGAACACTGAAGCTTTCTTT

clone_size: few
d_call: TRBD1
v_call: TRBV5-6
j_call: TRBJ1-1
cdr3_aa: CASSAEFQGAGTEAFF
cdr3_nt: TGTGCCAGCAGCGCAGAATTTCAGGGGGCCGGCACTGAAGCTTTCTTT

clone_size: .
d_call: .
v_call: TRBV11-3
j_call: TRBJ1-1
cdr3_aa: CASSLGSGEAFF
cdr3_nt: TGTGCCAGCAGCTTAGGTTCAGGGGAAGCTTTCTTT

clone_size: .
d_call: TRBD1
v_call: TRBV7-8
j_call: TRBJ1-5
cdr3_aa: CASRPQGNQPQHF
cdr3_nt: TGTGCCAGCAGACCACAGGGGAATCAGCCCCAGCATTTT

clone_size: .
d_call: TRBD1
v_call: TRBV25-1
j_call: TRBJ2-3
cdr3_aa: CASSAGPGGLGTQYF
cdr3_nt: TGTGCCAGCAGTGCCGGGCCAGGGGGCTTAGGTACGCAGTATTTT

clone_size: .
d_call: .
v_call: TRBV2
j_call: TRBJ1-2
cdr3_aa: CASSLRQARGYTF
cdr3_nt: TGTGCCAGCAGTCTCCGACAGGCCCGAGGCTACACCTTC

clone_size: .
d_call: TRBD1
v_call: TRBV3-1/TRBV3-2
j_call: TRBJ1-1
cdr3_aa: CASRDTGGRNTEAFF
cdr3_nt: TGTGCCAGCAGGGATACAGGGGGCAGGAACACTGAAGCTTTCTTT

clone_size: .
d_call: TRBD1
v_call: TRBV10-3
j_call: TRBJ1-2
cdr3_aa: CAIRGDRDQGYTF
cdr3_nt: TGTGCCATCAGGGGGGACAGAGATCAGGGCTACACCTTC

clone_size: .
d_call: .
v_call: TRBV7-8
j_call: TRBJ1-1
cdr3_aa: CASSQLSGGWAWGTEAFF
cdr3_nt: TGTGCCAGCAGCCAATTGTCTGGGGGGTGGGCGTGGGGCACTGAAGCTTTCTTT

clone_size: .
d_call: .
v_call: TRBV9
j_call: TRBJ2-1
cdr3_aa: CASSGTGVGEQFF
cdr3_nt: TGTGCCAGCAGCGGGACGGGAGTTGGTGAGCAGTTCTTC

clone_size: .
d_call: .
v_call: TRBV9
j_call: TRBJ1-4
cdr3_aa: CASSARGGAATNEKLFF
cdr3_nt: TGTGCCAGCAGCGCCAGAGGTGGGGCAGCAACTAATGAAAAACTGTTTTTT

clone_size: once
d_call: .
v_call: TRBV5-1
j_call: TRBJ1-3
cdr3_aa: CASSLTASGNTIYF
cdr3_nt: TGCGCCAGCAGCTTGACAGCCTCTGGAAACACCATATATTTT

clone_size: .
d_call: TRBD2
v_call: TRBV14
j_call: TRBJ2-3
cdr3_aa: CASSPGATSGSTDTQYF
cdr3_nt: TGTGCCAGCAGCCCCGGTGCGACTAGCGGGAGCACAGATACGCAGTATTTT

clone_size: .
d_call: .
v_call: TRBV11-1
j_call: TRBJ2-1
cdr3_aa: CASSSRPREREQFF
cdr3_nt: TGTGCCAGCAGCTCCCGGCCGAGAGAGAGGGAGCAGTTCTTC

clone_size: once
d_call: TRBD1
v_call: TRBV6-5
j_call: TRBJ1-2
cdr3_aa: CASSRQGLGYTF
cdr3_nt: TGTGCCAGCAGCCGACAGGGGCTTGGCTACACCTTC

clone_size: .
d_call: TRBD1
v_call: TRBV6-5
j_call: TRBJ2-2
cdr3_aa: CASSYSGTGSGELFF
cdr3_nt: TGTGCCAGCAGTTACTCCGGGACAGGGTCCGGGGAGCTGTTTTTT

clone_size: .
d_call: TRBD1
v_call: TRBV27
j_call: TRBJ1-1
cdr3_aa: CASSLRDRVLDTEAFF
cdr3_nt: TGTGCCAGCAGTTTACGGGACAGGGTTCTGGACACTGAAGCTTTCTTT